The clone carrying this TCR beta chain turned up a few times. The data originate from a study of blood T cell repertoires in COVID-19. Study summary: Specimens from acute and convalescent COVID-19 originated in the United States, Italy and Spain. T cells, B-cell-depleted T cells, or PBMCs provided the cDNA or gDNA that served as material.

In the original processing: Scientists estimated how many nucleated cells there were by amplifying reference gene primers. Sequenced by immunoSEQ multiplex PCR; TCRdb stores in-frame clones only, minus some. The D gene and trimming were derived from the DNA, and the V and J assignments and clone size from that table. The table includes about 240,000 clones, more than 75% detected once. CDR3 size: 18 residues. The junction had 10 bases not matched to a gene; V was cut back by 1 base and J by 0 bases. Germline CDR1 reads LGHDT; CDR2 reads YNNKEL (reference sequence). Sequencing was done on a sample of peripheral blood. This TCR derives from a woman in her 30s who had recovered from COVID-19. This sequence joins TRBV3-1 (or the pseudogene TRBV3-2) and TRBJ2-3, with 7 nucleotides matching TRBD1. The CDR3, as DNA: TGTGCCAGCAGCCAAGCGACCCTCGGGACAGATAGCACAGATACGCAGTATTTT. It yields the protein CASSQATLGTDSTDTQYF.